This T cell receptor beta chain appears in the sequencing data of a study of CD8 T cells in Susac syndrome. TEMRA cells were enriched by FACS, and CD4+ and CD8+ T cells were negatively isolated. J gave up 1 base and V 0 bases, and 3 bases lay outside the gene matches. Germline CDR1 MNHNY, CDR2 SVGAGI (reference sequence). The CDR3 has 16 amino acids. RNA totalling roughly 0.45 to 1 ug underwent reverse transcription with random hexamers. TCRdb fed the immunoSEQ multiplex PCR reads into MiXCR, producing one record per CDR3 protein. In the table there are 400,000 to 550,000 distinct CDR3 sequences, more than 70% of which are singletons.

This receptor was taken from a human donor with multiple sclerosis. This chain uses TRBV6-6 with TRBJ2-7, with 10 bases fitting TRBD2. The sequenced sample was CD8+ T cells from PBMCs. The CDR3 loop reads CASSYSASGSSYEQYF. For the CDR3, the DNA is TGTGCCAGCAGTTACTCGGCTAGCGGGAGTTCCTACGAGCAGTACTTC.